The present T cell receptor (beta chain) was sequenced within a study of early T cells in non-severe SARS-CoV-2 infection. This clonotype has a handful of counts. Its target is not known. One junction end does not reproduce the germline sequence, and a read error may be involved. Germline-derived CDR1 and CDR2 are SQVTM and ANQGSEA. The CDR3 contains 16 residues. Unique molecular identifiers (one per individual cDNA molecule) were attached. MiXCR was run by TCRdb on the 5' RACE reads, yielding one entry per CDR3 protein. Among roughly 92,000 distinct CDR3 sequences listed, 12% were seen once. Whole-study findings and limits: Comparison of clonotypes with VDJdb favored anti-spike CD8 responses while missing private and CD4 specificities.

The source of this sequence is an adult who was a healthcare worker with PCR-confirmed SARS-CoV-2 infection or an uninfected control (not recorded which). The chain joins TRBV29-1 to TRBJ2-2; 10 nucleotides agree with TRBD1. Material: whole blood, obtained at baseline. CDR3 coding DNA: TGCAGTGTTGAGAAAGGGACAGGGGTTGGCACCGGGGAGCTGTTTTTT. Protein product: CSVEKGTGVGTGELFF.